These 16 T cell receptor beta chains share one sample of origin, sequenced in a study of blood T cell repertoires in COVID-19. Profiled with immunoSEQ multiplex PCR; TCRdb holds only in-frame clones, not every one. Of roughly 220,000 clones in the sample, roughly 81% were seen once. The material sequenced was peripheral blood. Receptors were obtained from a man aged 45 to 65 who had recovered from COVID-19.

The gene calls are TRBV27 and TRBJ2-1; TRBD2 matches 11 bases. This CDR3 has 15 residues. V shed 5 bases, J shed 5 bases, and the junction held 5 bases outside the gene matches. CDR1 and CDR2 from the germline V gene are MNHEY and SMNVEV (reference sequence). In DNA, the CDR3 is TGTGCCAGCAGTAAACTAGCGGGGGTAAACAATGAGCAGTTCTTC. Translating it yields CASSKLAGVNNEQFF.

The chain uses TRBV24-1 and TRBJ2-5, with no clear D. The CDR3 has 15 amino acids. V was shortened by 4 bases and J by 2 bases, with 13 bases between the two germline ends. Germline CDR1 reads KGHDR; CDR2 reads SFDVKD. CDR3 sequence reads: CATSDSSVVQETQYF. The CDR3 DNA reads TGTGCCACCAGTGACTCTTCAGTGGTACAAGAGACCCAGTACTTC.

This CDR3 reads CASSYSTGRKDSPLHF. In nucleotides, the CDR3 is TGTGCCAGCAGTTACTCGACAGGGAGGAAGGATTCACCCCTCCACTTT. This rearrangement joins TRBV6-2 or TRBV6-3 to TRBJ1-6; 7 nucleotides agree with TRBD1. The CDR3 contains 16 residues. The V and J ends lost 0 bases and 8 bases, in that order; junction bases with no gene match: 7. Germline values: CDR1 MNHEY, CDR2 SVGEGT.

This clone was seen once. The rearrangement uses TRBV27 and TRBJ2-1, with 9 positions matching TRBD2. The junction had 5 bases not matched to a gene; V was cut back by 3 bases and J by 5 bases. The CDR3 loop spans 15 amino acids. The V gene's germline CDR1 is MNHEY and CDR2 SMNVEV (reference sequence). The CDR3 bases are TGTGCCAGCAGTTTTTTGACTAGCGGAGACAATGAGCAGTTCTTC. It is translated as CASSFLTSGDNEQFF.

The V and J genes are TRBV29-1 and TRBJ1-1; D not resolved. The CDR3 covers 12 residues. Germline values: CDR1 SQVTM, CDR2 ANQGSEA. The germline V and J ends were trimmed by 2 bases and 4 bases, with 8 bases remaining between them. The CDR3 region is CSVENYGTEAFF. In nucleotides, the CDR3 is TGCAGCGTTGAAAACTACGGCACTGAAGCTTTCTTT.

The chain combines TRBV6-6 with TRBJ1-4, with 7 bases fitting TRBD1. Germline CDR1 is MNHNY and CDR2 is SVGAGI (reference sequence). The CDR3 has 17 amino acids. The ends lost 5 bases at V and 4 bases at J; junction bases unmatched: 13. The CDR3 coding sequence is TGTGCCAGCAGTCCCAGGGGGATTTTCGTTGGTAATGAAAAACTGTTTTTT. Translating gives CASSPRGIFVGNEKLFF.

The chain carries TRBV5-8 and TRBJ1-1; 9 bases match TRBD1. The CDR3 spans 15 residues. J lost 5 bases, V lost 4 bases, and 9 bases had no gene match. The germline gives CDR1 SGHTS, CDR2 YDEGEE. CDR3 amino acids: CASSPGQGSITEAFF. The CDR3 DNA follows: TGTGCCAGCAGCCCCGGACAGGGGTCGATTACTGAAGCTTTCTTT.

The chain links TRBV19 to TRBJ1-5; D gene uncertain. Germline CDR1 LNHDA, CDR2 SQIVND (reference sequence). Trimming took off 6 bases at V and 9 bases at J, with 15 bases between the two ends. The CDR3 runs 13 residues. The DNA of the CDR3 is TGTGCCAGTAGAAGGGCGGGTAAGGCGCCCCAGCATTTT. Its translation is CASRRAGKAPQHF.

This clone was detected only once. The CDR3 DNA reads TGCGCCAGCAGCCGAATCGCAGGGGCGACCACTGAAGCTTTCTTT. Protein sequence: CASSRIAGATTEAFF. V and J are TRBV5-1 and TRBJ1-1; the D gene is possibly TRBD1 (6 bases). The CDR3 is 15 amino acids. Trimming left V 4 bases short and J 4 bases short, with 17 bases between. Germline-derived CDR1 and CDR2 are SGHRS and YFSETQ.

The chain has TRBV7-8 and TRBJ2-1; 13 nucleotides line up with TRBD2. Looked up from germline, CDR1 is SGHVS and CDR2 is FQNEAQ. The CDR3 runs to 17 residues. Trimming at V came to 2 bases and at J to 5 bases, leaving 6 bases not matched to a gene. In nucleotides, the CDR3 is TGTGCCAGCAGCTTAACCAGGACTAGCGGGAGACACAATGAGCAGTTCTTC. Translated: CASSLTRTSGRHNEQFF.

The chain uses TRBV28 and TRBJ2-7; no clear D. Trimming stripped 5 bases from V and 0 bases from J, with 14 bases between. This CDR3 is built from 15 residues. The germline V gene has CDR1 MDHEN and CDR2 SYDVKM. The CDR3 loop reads CASSRIETNSYEQYF. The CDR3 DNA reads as TGTGCCAGCAGTCGAATCGAGACAAACTCCTACGAGCAGTACTTC.

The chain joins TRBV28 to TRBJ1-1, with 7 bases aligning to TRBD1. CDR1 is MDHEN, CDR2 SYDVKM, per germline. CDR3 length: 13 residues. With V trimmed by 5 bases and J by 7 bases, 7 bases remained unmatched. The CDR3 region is CASSIDRAFEAFF. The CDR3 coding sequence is TGTGCCAGCAGTATAGACAGGGCGTTTGAAGCTTTCTTT.

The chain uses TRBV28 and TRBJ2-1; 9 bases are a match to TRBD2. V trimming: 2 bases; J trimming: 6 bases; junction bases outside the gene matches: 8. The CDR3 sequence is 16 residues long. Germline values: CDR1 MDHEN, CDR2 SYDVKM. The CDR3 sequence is CASSLRGGLATNEQFF. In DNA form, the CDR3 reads TGTGCCAGCAGTTTAAGGGGGGGACTAGCTACCAATGAGCAGTTCTTC.

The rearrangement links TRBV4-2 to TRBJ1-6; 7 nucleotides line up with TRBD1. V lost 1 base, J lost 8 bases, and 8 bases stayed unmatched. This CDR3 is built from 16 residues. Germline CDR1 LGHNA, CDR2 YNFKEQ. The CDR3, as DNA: TGTGCCAGCAGCCAAGGACAGGGTAGAGGTGATTCACCCCTCCACTTT. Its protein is CASSQGQGRGDSPLHF.

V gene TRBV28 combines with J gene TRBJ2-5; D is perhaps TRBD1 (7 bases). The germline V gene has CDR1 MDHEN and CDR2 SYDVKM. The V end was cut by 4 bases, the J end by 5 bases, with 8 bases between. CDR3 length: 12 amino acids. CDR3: CASSSGGETQYF. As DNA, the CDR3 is TGTGCCAGCAGTTCAGGGGGGGAGACCCAGTACTTC. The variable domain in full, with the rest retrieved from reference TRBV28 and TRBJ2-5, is DVKVTQSSRYLVKRTGEKVFLECVQDMDHENMFWYRQDPGLGLRLIYFSYDVKMKEKGDIPEGYSVSREKKERFSLILESASTNQTSMYLCASSSGGETQYFGPGTRLLVL.

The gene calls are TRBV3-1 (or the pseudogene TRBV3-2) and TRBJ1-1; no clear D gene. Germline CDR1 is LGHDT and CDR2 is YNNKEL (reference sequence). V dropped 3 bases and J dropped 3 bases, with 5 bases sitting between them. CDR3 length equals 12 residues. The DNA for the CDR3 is TGTGCCAGCAGCCACGTCTACACTGAAGCTTTCTTT. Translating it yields CASSHVYTEAFF.